This passage covers 14 T cell receptor beta chains from one sample sequenced in a study of molecular identifiers for immune sequencing clone quantification. Each CDR3 protein is one row after TCRdb ran MiXCR on the PCR reads. The table has 37,000 or so distinct CDR3 sequences, about 24% seen once; the top ten hold around 0.97%. Sequencing input: naive CD8+ T cells from blood, with Jurkat cell RNA spiked in. Subset: FACS-sorted CD8+CD4-CCR7+CD45RA+ naive T cells. Every receptor here comes from a human donor in good health. Some libraries in this study had Jurkat cell RNA spiked in.

At least ten counts were recorded for this clonotype. The gene calls are TRBV2 and TRBJ2-4, with D unclear. The CDR3 has 10 residues. Germline V CDR1 and CDR2: SNHLY, FYNNEI. Trimming removed 6 bases at V and 5 bases at J, with 2 bases between. CDR3 sequence (DNA): TGTGCCAGCAGGGAAAACATTCAGTACTTC. It is translated as CASRENIQYF.

Regarding this clonotype: This sequence may be a read error, since a much larger clone differs from it by one base. The rearrangement uses TRBV19 and TRBJ2-1; D is uncertain. This CDR3 comprises 14 residues. Germline CDR1 is LNHDA and CDR2 is SQIVND (reference sequence). The CDR3 region has the DNA TGTGCCGGTAGTATAAGTGGCTCCTACAATGAGCAGTTCTTC. Its translation: CAGSISGSYNEQFF.

This clonotype was seen more than once but under ten times. This rearrangement joins TRBV20-1 to TRBJ2-7; the D call may be TRBD1 or TRBD2 (5 bases each). V was cut by 0 bases and J by 3 bases, with 12 bases left in between. The CDR3 spans 14 residues. Germline V gene data show CDR1 as DFQATT and CDR2 as SNEGSKA (reference sequence). CDR3 residues: CSARDRGPVYEQYF. CDR3 coding DNA: TGCAGTGCTAGAGATAGGGGACCGGTCTACGAGCAGTACTTC.

The sample holds many counts of this clonotype. The CDR3 reads CAWSVHEQYF. As DNA, the CDR3 is TGTGCCTGGAGTGTACACGAGCAGTACTTC. This chain connects TRBV30 to TRBJ2-7; D is undetermined. Trimming pared 0 bases from V and 5 bases from J, leaving 2 bases between. CDR3 length: 10 amino acids. CDR1 and CDR2 (germline): GTSNPN, SVGIG (reference sequence).

The gene calls are TRBV3-1 and TRBJ2-1; tentatively, D is TRBD2 (6 bases). Trimming removed 0 bases from V and 3 bases from J, with 18 bases in between. Germline assignment: CDR1 LGHDT and CDR2 YNNKEL (reference sequence). The CDR3 loop spans 18 amino acids. CDR3 DNA sequence: TGTGCCAGCAGCCAAGATGGTTCGGGTGGCGGGATCTACAATGAGCAGTTCTTC. As protein: CASSQDGSGGGIYNEQFF.

This clonotype was detected many times. The rearrangement joins TRBV20-1 to TRBJ2-3; D is possibly TRBD2 (5 bases). V gave up 5 bases and J gave up 2 bases, with 11 bases separating them. The V gene's germline CDR1 is DFQATT and CDR2 SNEGSKA (reference sequence). The CDR3 covers 13 residues. The CDR3 DNA is TGCAGTGCTTGGAGGCAGATCACAGATACGCAGTATTTT. This gives the protein CSAWRQITDTQYF.

This clonotype was detected ten times or more. This chain links TRBV20-1 with TRBJ2-7; possibly TRBD1 or TRBD2 for D (5 bases each). Germline V gene data show CDR1 as DFQATT and CDR2 as SNEGSKA (reference sequence). Trimming took 6 bases from V and 2 from J, leaving 17 bases between them. This CDR3 region has 14 residues. CDR3 sequence (DNA): TGCAGTGCCTACCCCCGGGACGGTACCTACGAGCAGTACTTC. Amino acid sequence: CSAYPRDGTYEQYF.

This clonotype was seen once. A read error may be the cause here, since a much bigger clone is one base away. The rearrangement joins TRBV7-8 to TRBJ2-5; D might be TRBD1 (5 bases). Germline lookup yields CDR1 SGHVS and CDR2 FQNEAQ. The CDR3 runs to 14 residues. The CDR3 region has the DNA TGTACCAGCAGCTTTCGTGACAGCCAAGAGACCCAGTACTTC. Residues: CTSSFRDSQETQYF.

The rearrangement links TRBV21-1 to TRBJ2-3; the tabulated D call, TRBD1, remains unverified against the DNA. TRBV21-1 is recorded as a pseudogene. This CDR3 comprises 13 residues. The CDR3 DNA reads TGTGCCAGCATTCGGACAAAGCAAGATACGCAGTATTTT. Its translation: CASIRTKQDTQYF.

This clonotype occurred many times. This chain links TRBV10-1 with TRBJ2-3; 8 bases are shared with TRBD2. V shed 3 bases, J shed 3 bases, and the junction held 14 bases outside the gene matches. The CDR3 length is 18 residues. The germline gives CDR1 WNHNN, CDR2 SYGVQD (reference sequence). CDR3 nucleotides: TGCGCCAGCAGTGACCCTCGTCCCGGGGCTAGCGGGACAGATACGCAGTATTTT. Encoded protein: CASSDPRPGASGTDTQYF.

This clonotype has a count of ten or more. V usage is TRBV7-6 and J usage is TRBJ2-5, with D possibly TRBD1 on 6 matching bases. Trimming cost V 5 bases and J 2 bases, with 12 bases left between them. CDR1 and CDR2 from the germline V gene are SGHVS and FNYEAQ. This CDR3 has 14 amino acids. Written as DNA, the CDR3 is TGTGCCAGCAGCCCGGGACACCCGCAAGAGACCCAGTACTTC. Its protein product is CASSPGHPQETQYF.

A remark on this clonotype: Because it lacks the conserved phenylalanine or tryptophan at the end, this CDR3 is likely a read error. This rearrangement joins TRBV3-1 to TRBJ2-2; D is ambiguous. The CDR3 sequence is 15 residues long. Germline CDR1 reads LGHDT; CDR2 reads YNNKEL (reference sequence). V was clipped by 2 bases and J by 6 bases, with 13 bases between them. In nucleotides, the CDR3 is TGTGCCAGCAGCCAATCCCCCCCGGGCGCCGGGGAGCTGTTTCTT. As protein: CASSQSPPGAGELFL.

The table lists this clonotype with a few counts. V is TRBV7-6 and J is TRBJ2-3, with 16 bases fitting TRBD2. Losses at the gene ends were 5 bases for V and 5 bases for J; bases not matched to a gene: 10. The CDR3 covers 18 residues. The germline gives CDR1 SGHVS, CDR2 FNYEAQ. The CDR3 sequence: CASSRIGTSGRAKDTQYF. The CDR3 bases are TGTGCCAGCAGCCGAATCGGGACTAGCGGGAGGGCCAAAGATACGCAGTATTTT. Filled out from reference TRBV7-6 and TRBJ2-3, the complete variable domain reads GAGVSQSPRYKVTKRGQDVALRCDPISGHVSLYWYRQALGQGPEFLTYFNYEAQQDKSGLPNDRFSAERPEGSISTLTIQRTEQRDSAMYRCASSRIGTSGRAKDTQYFGPGTRLTVL.

V and J are TRBV28 and TRBJ2-5, with 7 bases that match TRBD2. The germline V gene encodes CDR1 MDHEN and CDR2 SYDVKM. Losses at the gene ends were 5 bases for V and 4 bases for J; bases not matched to a gene: 7. The CDR3 totals 14 residues. In nucleotides, the CDR3 is TGTGCCAGCAGTCCCTCGGGGGGTGGAGAGACCCAGTACTTC. Translating it yields CASSPSGGGETQYF. Complete variable domain (other parts from reference TRBV28 and TRBJ2-5): DVKVTQSSRYLVKRTGEKVFLECVQDMDHENMFWYRQDPGLGLRLIYFSYDVKMKEKGDIPEGYSVSREKKERFSLILESASTNQTSMYLCASSPSGGGETQYFGPGTRLLVL.